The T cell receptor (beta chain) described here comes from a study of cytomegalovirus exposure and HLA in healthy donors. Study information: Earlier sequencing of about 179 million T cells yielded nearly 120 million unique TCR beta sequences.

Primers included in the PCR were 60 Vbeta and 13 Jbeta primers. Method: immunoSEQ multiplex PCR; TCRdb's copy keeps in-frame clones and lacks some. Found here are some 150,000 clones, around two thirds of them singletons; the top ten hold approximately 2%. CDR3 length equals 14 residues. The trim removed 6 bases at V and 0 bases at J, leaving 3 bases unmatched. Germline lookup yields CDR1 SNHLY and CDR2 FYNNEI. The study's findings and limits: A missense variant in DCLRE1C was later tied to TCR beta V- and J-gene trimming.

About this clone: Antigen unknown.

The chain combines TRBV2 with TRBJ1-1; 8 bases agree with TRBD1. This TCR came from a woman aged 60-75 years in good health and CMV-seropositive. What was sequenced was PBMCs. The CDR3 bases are TGTGCCAGCAGGATACAGGGGGTGAACACTGAAGCTTTCTTT. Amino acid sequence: CASRIQGVNTEAFF.